A selection of T cell receptor beta chains follows, all from one sample in a study of tumor-infiltrating lymphocytes in primary liver carcinoma. TCRdb fed the multiplex PCR reads into MiXCR, producing one record per CDR3 protein. Among about 37,000 distinct CDR3 sequences listed, approximately 82% were seen once. The material sequenced was tumor-adjacent normal liver tissue. The receptors shown here come from a man aged 35 to 55 with primary liver carcinoma and hepatitis B virus infection. CDR3s include the opening cysteine and the closing phenylalanine or tryptophan. D genes are given only for firm matches. Clone size is shown for a subset of rows, as once, few, many or a class of expanded clone.

13	TRBV6-1	TRBJ2-5	-	-	TGTGCCAGCACTGAAGTCCGGGGAGAGATCCAGTACTTC	CASTEVRGEIQYF
14	TRBV5-8	TRBJ2-6	-	-	TGTGCCAGCAGCTTTAAGGGTTTAGGGGATGTCCTGACTTTC	CASSFKGLGDVLTF
14	TRBV28	TRBJ2-3	-	-	TGTGCCAGCAGTTTTGTGTCGGACACAGATAAGCAGTATTTT	CASSFVSDTDKQYF
13	TRBV5-4	TRBJ2-1	TRBD2	-	TGTGCCAGCAGCTTGAACTTAGCGGGGGTGCAGTTCTTC	CASSLNLAGVQFF
17	TRBV5-5	TRBJ1-3	-	-	TGTGCCAGCAGCGCCGGGACGGAGCTCTTTTATGGAAACATCATATATTTT	CASSAGTELFYGNIIYF
14	TRBV29-1	TRBJ2-3	-	-	TGCAGCGCCGCGGCCCAGAGCGTCACAGATGCGCAGTATTTT	CSAAAQSVTDAQYF
11	TRBV28	TRBJ2-1	-	-	TGCGCCAGCAGTTCTTTTTTATCATTTCTCTTC	CASSSFLSFLF
14	TRBV6-5	TRBJ2-2	-	-	TGTGCCAGCAGTTACTTGAGGAAACGGGAGAAGCTGCTTTTT	CASSYLRKREKLLF
16	TRBV5-4	TRBJ2-1	-	-	TGTGCCAGCAGCTTGGACAGTCAACCCTCGTACAATGAGCAGTTCTTC	CASSLDSQPSYNEQFF
13	TRBV7-2	TRBJ1-5	-	few	TGTGCCAGCAGCTTAACCGATAATCAGCCCCAGCATTTT	CASSLTDNQPQHF
11	TRBV6-5	TRBJ1-2	-	-	TGTGGCAGCAGTGCCGGGACGGGCTACACCTTC	CGSSAGTGYTF